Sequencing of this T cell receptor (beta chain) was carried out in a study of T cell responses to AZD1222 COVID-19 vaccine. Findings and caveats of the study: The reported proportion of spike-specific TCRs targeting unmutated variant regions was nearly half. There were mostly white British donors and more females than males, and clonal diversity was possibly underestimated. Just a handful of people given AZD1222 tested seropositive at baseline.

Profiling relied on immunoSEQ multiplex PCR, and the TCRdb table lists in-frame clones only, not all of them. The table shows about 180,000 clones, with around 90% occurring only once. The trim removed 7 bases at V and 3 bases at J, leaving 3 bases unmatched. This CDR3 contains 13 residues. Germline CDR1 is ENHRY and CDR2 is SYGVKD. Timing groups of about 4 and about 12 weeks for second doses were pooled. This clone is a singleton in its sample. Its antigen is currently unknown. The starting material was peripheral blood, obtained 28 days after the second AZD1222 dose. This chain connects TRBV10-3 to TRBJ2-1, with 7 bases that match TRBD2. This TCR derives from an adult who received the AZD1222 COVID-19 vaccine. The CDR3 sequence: CAIMGGGYNEQFF. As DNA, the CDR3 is TGTGCCATCATGGGCGGGGGCTACAATGAGCAGTTCTTC.